Shown below are 30 T cell receptor beta chains from a single sample sequenced in a study of control samples from healthy donors and cancer patients (dated by TCRdb to 2018 to 2020). Libraries were built with the immunoSEQ multiplex PCR assay. The table was pulled from immuneACCESS by TCRdb, which kept in-frame rearrangements only. Such tables lose some clones; where checked, under half of the loss comes from unresolved V genes, and the rest has no known cause. The sample has 150,000 to 200,000 clones on record, approximately 94% of them singletons. The top ten constitute about 15% of the sample. The sample consisted of PBMCs. Receptors were obtained from a man aged 55 to 69 with colorectal cancer.

As to this clone: This clone may be a read error of a much larger clone one base away. The chain recombines TRBV7-9 with TRBJ2-7; D is unclear. This CDR3 region has 11 residues. Germline CDR1 and CDR2: SEHNR and FQNEAQ (reference sequence). V was shortened by 5 bases and J by 3 bases, with 5 bases between the two germline ends. Written as DNA, the CDR3 is TGTGCCAGCAGCCAGTACTACGAGCAGTACTTC. It yields the protein CASSQYYEQYF.

The rearrangement links TRBV5-1 to TRBJ1-1; 10 bases line up with TRBD1. The CDR3 loop spans 15 amino acids. V gave up 4 bases and J gave up 4 bases; unmatched junction bases: 7. From germline, CDR1 is SGHRS and CDR2 YFSETQ. The CDR3 region has the DNA TGCGCCAGCAGCGCGGGACAGGGGAAGGTCACTGAAGCTTTCTTT. It translates to CASSAGQGKVTEAFF.

The chain joins TRBV7-9 to TRBJ1-6, with D perhaps matching TRBD1 (5 bases). The CDR3 extends over 13 amino acids. With 5 bases removed from V and 8 bases from J, the gap between germline ends came to 10 bases. The germline V gene has CDR1 SEHNR and CDR2 FQNEAQ (reference sequence). The CDR3, as DNA: TGTGCCAGCAGCCCCCGAGGGGATTCACCCCTCCACTTT. Amino acids: CASSPRGDSPLHF.

The CDR3 region has the DNA TGTGCCAGCAGCTCTAACACTGAAGCTTTCTTT. Its protein is CASSSNTEAFF. This sequence joins TRBV5-4 and TRBJ1-1; D is unresolved. The CDR3 sequence is 11 residues long. Germline V gene sequence: CDR1 SGHNT, CDR2 YYREEE (reference sequence). Trimming cost V 3 bases and J 2 bases, with 2 bases left between them.

The V call is TRBV9, the J call TRBJ2-1, with 8 bases lining up with TRBD2. The J segment lost 2 bases and the V segment lost 0 bases, leaving 4 bases of the junction unmatched. The germline gives CDR1 SGDLS, CDR2 YYNGEE. This CDR3 is built from 16 residues. This chain's CDR3 is CASSVAGGRTYNEQFF. CDR3 coding DNA: TGTGCCAGCAGCGTAGCGGGAGGGAGGACCTACAATGAGCAGTTCTTC.

This clone showed up just once. The chain has TRBV11-2 and TRBJ2-1; 16 bases agree with TRBD2. This CDR3 contains 17 residues. Germline CDR1 and CDR2: SGHAT and FQNNGV. V dropped 5 bases and J dropped 7; count of bases not matched to a gene: 8. This chain's CDR3 is CASSTSGTSGGGNEQFF. CDR3 sequence (DNA): TGTGCCAGCAGCACATCCGGGACTAGCGGGGGGGGTAATGAGCAGTTCTTC.

In the case of this clone: In the same sample, other DNA sequences code for this CDR3. The chain has TRBV7-9 and TRBJ1-2; D is unresolved. Germline loops: CDR1 SEHNR, CDR2 FQNEAQ (reference sequence). This CDR3 is built from 13 residues. The V gene lost 1 base and the J gene lost 3 bases, with 6 bases spanning the gap. The CDR3 region has the DNA TGTGCCAGCAGCTTAGTCGGCGACTATGGCTACACCTTC. Translated, it gives CASSLVGDYGYTF.

The chain carries TRBV11-2 and TRBJ2-2; possible D gene TRBD1, 5 bases. Trimming stripped 7 bases from V and 15 bases from J, with 21 bases between. There are 13 residues in the CDR3. CDR1 is SGHAT, CDR2 FQNNGV, per germline. DNA of the CDR3: TGTGCCAGCAACCGCAGGGAACAGGCGAGATTGTTTTTT. Translating it yields CASNRREQARLFF.

The chain employs TRBV11-2 and TRBJ2-7, with TRBD2 matching 9 bases. The CDR3 loop spans 16 amino acids. The V gene's germline CDR1 is SGHAT and CDR2 FQNNGV. With V trimmed by 0 bases and J by 6 bases, 9 bases remained unmatched. The CDR3 spells CASSLDAGLAFSEQYF. In nucleotides, the CDR3 is TGTGCCAGCAGCTTAGATGCCGGACTAGCGTTCTCCGAGCAGTACTTC.

The genes are TRBV5-4 and TRBJ2-5; D might be TRBD1 (6 bases). This CDR3 spans 14 amino acids. CDR1 is SGHNT and CDR2 is YYREEE in the germline V gene (reference sequence). V gave up 3 bases and J gave up 5 bases, with 14 bases separating them. For the CDR3, the DNA is TGTGCCAGCAGCTCACAGGGCGGCGGTGAGACCCAGTACTTC. It translates to CASSSQGGGETQYF.

This sequence joins TRBV28 and TRBJ1-2; 10 bases align to TRBD1. CDR1 is MDHEN and CDR2 is SYDVKM in the germline V gene. This CDR3 comprises 13 residues. Germline trimming cut 3 bases from V and 7 bases from J; bases unmatched to any gene: 2. The CDR3 here is CASSLWTGGGYTF. The CDR3 DNA sequence: TGTGCCAGCAGTTTGTGGACAGGGGGTGGCTACACCTTC.

This chain joins TRBV10-3 and TRBJ2-2; 9 bases are shared with TRBD2. There are 15 residues in the CDR3. The germline gives CDR1 ENHRY, CDR2 SYGVKD. After removal of 5 bases from V and 1 base from J, the junction contained 2 bases not matched to a gene. The CDR3 DNA is TGTGCCATCAGTTCGACTAGCGGGAACACCGGGGAGCTGTTTTTT. Translated, it gives CAISSTSGNTGELFF.

As concerns this clone: This sample also contains other DNA sequences that code for the same CDR3. The V call is TRBV29-1, the J call TRBJ1-1; D call uncertain. Germline V gene sequence: CDR1 SQVTM, CDR2 ANQGSEA. The CDR3 is 12 residues long. With 5 bases removed from V and 2 bases from J, the gap between germline ends came to 9 bases. CDR3 amino acids: CSVRPGNTEAFF. In DNA form, the CDR3 reads TGCAGCGTTCGCCCAGGAAACACTGAAGCTTTCTTT.

The V gene is TRBV4-1, the J gene TRBJ2-4, with 8 nucleotides matching TRBD1. CDR3 length: 19 residues. Germline V gene data show CDR1 as MGHRA and CDR2 as YSYEKL. J was trimmed by 0 bases and V by 0 bases; bases with no gene match: 10. This chain's CDR3 is CASSQERGQEVLAKNIQYF. In nucleotides, the CDR3 is TGCGCCAGCAGCCAAGAAAGGGGACAGGAAGTTCTAGCCAAAAACATTCAGTACTTC.

V and J are TRBV12-5 and TRBJ2-5; 12 bases are shared with TRBD1. The CDR3 is made up of 15 amino acids. CDR1 and CDR2 from the germline V gene are LGHNT and FRNRAP. V was clipped by 5 bases and J by 5 bases; unmatched bases: 6. As DNA, the CDR3 is TGTGCTAGTGGTCCCGGGACAGGGGGCCAGGAGACCCAGTACTTC. Protein: CASGPGTGGQETQYF.

The chain uses TRBV6-5 and TRBJ1-5, with a weak D call TRBD1 (5 bases). In germline, CDR1 is MNHEY, CDR2 SVGAGI. CDR3 length equals 14 residues. The V end lost 5 bases, the J end lost 4 bases, and 12 bases lay between the germline ends. The CDR3 region has the DNA TGTGCCAGCAGTCCTCTCGACAGTAATCAGCCCCAGCATTTT. Its translation is CASSPLDSNQPQHF.

The chain carries TRBV4-1 and TRBJ2-2, with D uncertain. Germline CDR1 is MGHRA and CDR2 is YSYEKL. This CDR3 is 15 amino acids long. V lost 0 bases to trimming and J lost 6 bases, with 11 bases between them. The CDR3 region is CASSQERMAAGELFF. The DNA for the CDR3 is TGCGCCAGCAGCCAAGAGAGAATGGCCGCCGGGGAGCTGTTTTTT.

The chain employs TRBV6-6 and TRBJ1-3, with D perhaps TRBD1 (6 bases). The germline gives CDR1 MNHNY, CDR2 SVGAGI (reference sequence). With 4 bases removed from V and 2 bases from J, the gap between germline ends came to 15 bases. This CDR3 is built from 16 residues. This chain's CDR3 is CASSSRTAIPGNTIYF. CDR3 DNA sequence: TGTGCCAGCAGTTCTAGGACAGCCATCCCTGGAAACACCATATATTTT.

This chain joins TRBV11-2 and TRBJ2-2; D might be TRBD1 (6 bases). Trimming removed 5 bases at V and 5 bases at J, with 12 bases between. Germline loops: CDR1 SGHAT, CDR2 FQNNGV. This CDR3 is 14 amino acids long. In DNA form, the CDR3 reads TGTGCCAGCAGCAACAGGGTGGGGACCGGGGAGCTGTTTTTT. Translating gives CASSNRVGTGELFF.

This rearrangement joins TRBV5-1 to TRBJ1-1, with D perhaps TRBD1 (6 bases). This CDR3 region has 15 residues. Germline V gene sequence: CDR1 SGHRS, CDR2 YFSETQ. The V gene lost 3 bases and the J gene lost 6 bases, with 18 bases spanning the gap. The CDR3 loop is CASSWSPGAASEAFF. CDR3 nucleotide sequence: TGCGCCAGCAGCTGGTCACCAGGGGCGGCGTCTGAAGCTTTCTTT. The full variable domain, rest sourced from reference TRBV5-1 and TRBJ1-1, is KAGVTQTPRYLIKTRGQQVTLSCSPISGHRSVSWYQQTPGQGLQFLFEYFSETQRNKGNFPGRFSGRQFSNSRSEMNVSTLELGDSALYLCASSWSPGAASEAFFGQGTRLTVV.

For the CDR3, the DNA is TGTGCCAGCAGTCCCCCTTCGGGCGGGGGCAAAGAGACCCAGTACTTC. Amino acids: CASSPPSGGGKETQYF. This chain uses TRBV6-6 with TRBJ2-5, with D possibly matching TRBD2 (7 bases). The length of the CDR3 is 16 residues. The V gene's germline CDR1 is MNHNY and CDR2 SVGAGI (reference sequence). V lost 5 bases, J lost 3 bases, and 19 bases lay in between.

The chain combines TRBV7-6 with TRBJ2-2; 15 bases agree with TRBD2. The CDR3 extends over 18 amino acids. Trimming removed 5 bases from V and 3 bases from J; junction bases left unmatched: 7. The germline V gene has CDR1 SGHVS and CDR2 FNYEAQ. CDR3 in DNA: TGTGCCAGCAGCCCAGGACTAGCGGGGGGGCCGGACACCGGGGAGCTGTTTTTT. Encoded protein: CASSPGLAGGPDTGELFF.

This chain links TRBV18 with TRBJ1-4, with a weak D call TRBD1 (6 bases). Trimming removed 4 bases from V and 0 bases from J, with 15 bases in between. The CDR3 is 17 amino acids. Germline-derived CDR1 and CDR2 are KGHSH and LQKENI. The CDR3 is CASSRGPDQATNEKLFF. The CDR3 DNA follows: TGTGCCAGCTCACGGGGGCCGGACCAAGCAACTAATGAAAAACTGTTTTTT.

The chain carries TRBV5-1 and TRBJ2-5; maybe TRBD1 (7 bases). Germline V gene data show CDR1 as SGHRS and CDR2 as YFSETQ. CDR3 length equals 15 residues. Trimming stripped 4 bases from V and 5 bases from J, with 18 bases between. The CDR3, as DNA: TGCGCCAGCAGCGCGGGACAGTCGGGAGTGGAGACCCAGTACTTC. It translates to CASSAGQSGVETQYF.

V is TRBV18 and J is TRBJ2-7; D might be TRBD2 (6 bases). Trimming removed 3 bases at V and 7 bases at J, with 19 bases between. CDR3 length: 15 amino acids. Germline V gene sequence: CDR1 KGHSH, CDR2 LQKENI. Written as DNA, the CDR3 is TGTGCCAGCTCACCGCCGGGACTTGCTCGAGGGGAGCAGTACTTC. It translates to CASSPPGLARGEQYF.

The V call is TRBV30, the J call TRBJ1-5; the match to TRBD1 covers 8 bases. Germline assignment: CDR1 GTSNPN and CDR2 SVGIG (reference sequence). Losses at the gene ends were 3 bases for V and 5 bases for J; bases not matched to a gene: 6. The CDR3 totals 14 residues. The CDR3 DNA is TGTGCCTGGAGCGCACAGGGGGGCTATCAGCCCCAGCATTTT. Translating gives CAWSAQGGYQPQHF.

In nucleotides, the CDR3 is TGTGCCAGCACATCTCGGGGGGGCTCAGTCGATCAGCCCCAGCATTTT. It codes for CASTSRGGSVDQPQHF. This chain links TRBV27 with TRBJ1-5; D perhaps matches TRBD1 (6 bases). V lost 7 bases and J 5 bases, leaving 21 bases between the germline ends. The CDR3 runs 16 residues. Germline CDR1 and CDR2: MNHEY and SMNVEV (reference sequence).

The chain links TRBV28 to TRBJ2-5, with 7 bases that match TRBD2. The germline gives CDR1 MDHEN, CDR2 SYDVKM. The CDR3 runs 14 residues. The V and J ends lost 4 bases and 4 bases, in that order; junction bases with no gene match: 6. CDR3 coding DNA: TGTGCCAGCAGTTCGGGGGGAGGGGTAGAGACCCAGTACTTC. Its translation: CASSSGGGVETQYF.

This chain joins TRBV3-1 (or the pseudogene TRBV3-2) and TRBJ2-5, with TRBD2 matching 9 bases. The CDR3 is made up of 15 amino acids. The germline CDR1 and CDR2 sequences are LGHDT and YNNKEL (reference sequence). J was trimmed by 2 bases and V by 4 bases; bases with no gene match: 5. The CDR3 here is CASSPLSGGQETQYF. CDR3 sequence (DNA): TGTGCCAGCAGCCCCCTTAGCGGGGGACAAGAGACCCAGTACTTC.

The chain recombines TRBV2 with TRBJ1-2, with 7 positions matching TRBD1. Germline trimming cut 2 bases from V and 8 bases from J; bases unmatched to any gene: 5. CDR1 and CDR2 (germline): SNHLY, FYNNEI. This CDR3 has 13 amino acids. The CDR3 bases are TGTGCCAGCAGTGAATCAGGGGGAGAAGGCTACACCTTC. Encoded protein: CASSESGGEGYTF.